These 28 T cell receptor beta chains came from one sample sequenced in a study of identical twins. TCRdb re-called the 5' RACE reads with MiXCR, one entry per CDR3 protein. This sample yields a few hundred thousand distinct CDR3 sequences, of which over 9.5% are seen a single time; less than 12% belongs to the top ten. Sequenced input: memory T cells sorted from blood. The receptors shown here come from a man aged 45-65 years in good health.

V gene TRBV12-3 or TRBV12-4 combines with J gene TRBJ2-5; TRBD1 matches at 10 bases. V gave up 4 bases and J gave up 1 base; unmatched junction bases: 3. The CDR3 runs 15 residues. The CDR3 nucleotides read TGTGCCAGCAGTTGGGGACAGGGGCCCCAAGAGACCCAGTACTTC. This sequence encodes CASSWGQGPQETQYF.

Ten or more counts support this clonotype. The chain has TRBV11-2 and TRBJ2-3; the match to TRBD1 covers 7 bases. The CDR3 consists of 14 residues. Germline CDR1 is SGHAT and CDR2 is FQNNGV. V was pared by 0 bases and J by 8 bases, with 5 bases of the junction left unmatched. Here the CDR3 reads CASSLDWDRGTQYF. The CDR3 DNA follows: TGTGCCAGCAGCTTAGATTGGGACAGAGGTACGCAGTATTTT.

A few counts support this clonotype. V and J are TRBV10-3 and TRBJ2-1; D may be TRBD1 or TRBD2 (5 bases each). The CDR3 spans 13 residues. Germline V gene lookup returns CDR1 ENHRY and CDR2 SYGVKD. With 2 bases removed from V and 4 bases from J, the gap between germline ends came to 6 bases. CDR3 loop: CAISEGGYNEQFF. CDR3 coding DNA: TGTGCCATCAGTGAGGGGGGTTACAATGAGCAGTTCTTC.

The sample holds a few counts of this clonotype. CDR3 sequence: CASRPVASTDTQYF. CDR3 nucleotides: TGTGCCAGCAGACCTGTTGCTAGCACAGATACGCAGTATTTT. This sequence joins TRBV6-1 and TRBJ2-3; no clear D. Trimming left V 6 bases short and J 0 bases short, with 10 bases between. CDR3 length: 14 amino acids. The germline V gene has CDR1 MNHNS and CDR2 SASEGT.

The DNA for the CDR3 is TGTGCCAGCAGCTTAGATACAGGCTCTGGAAACACCATATATTTT. The encoded protein is CASSLDTGSGNTIYF. The V call is TRBV7-2, the J call TRBJ1-3; perhaps TRBD1 as D (5 bases). Trimming shortened V by 1 base and J by 0 bases, and 7 bases separated the two germline ends. Germline CDR1 reads SGHTA; CDR2 reads FQGNSA. This CDR3 spans 15 amino acids.

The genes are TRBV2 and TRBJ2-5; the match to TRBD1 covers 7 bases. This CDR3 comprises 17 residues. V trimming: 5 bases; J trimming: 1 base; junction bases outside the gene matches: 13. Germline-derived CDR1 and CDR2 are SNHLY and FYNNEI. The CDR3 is CASSRVRDRNSQETQYF. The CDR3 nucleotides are TGTGCCAGCAGTCGAGTCCGGGACAGAAATTCCCAAGAGACCCAGTACTTC.

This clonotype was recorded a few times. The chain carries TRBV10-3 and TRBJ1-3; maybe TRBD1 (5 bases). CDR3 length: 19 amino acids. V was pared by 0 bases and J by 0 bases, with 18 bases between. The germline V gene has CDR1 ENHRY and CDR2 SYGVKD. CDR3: CAISESRAGPTNSGNTIYF. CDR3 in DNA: TGTGCCATCAGTGAGTCGCGGGCAGGGCCAACCAACTCTGGAAACACCATATATTTT.

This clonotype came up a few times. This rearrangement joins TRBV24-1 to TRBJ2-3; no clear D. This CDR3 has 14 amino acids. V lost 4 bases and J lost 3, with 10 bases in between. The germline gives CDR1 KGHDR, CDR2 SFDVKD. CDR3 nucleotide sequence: TGTGCCACCAGTGAGACGGGCCCTACAGATACGCAGTATTTT. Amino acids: CATSETGPTDTQYF.

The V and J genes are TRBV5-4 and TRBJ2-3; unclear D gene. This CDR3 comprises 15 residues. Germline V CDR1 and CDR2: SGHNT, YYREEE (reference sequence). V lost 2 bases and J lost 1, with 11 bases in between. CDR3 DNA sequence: TGTGCCAGCAGCTTTTCGCTGGCAGGCACAGATACGCAGTATTTT. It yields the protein CASSFSLAGTDTQYF.

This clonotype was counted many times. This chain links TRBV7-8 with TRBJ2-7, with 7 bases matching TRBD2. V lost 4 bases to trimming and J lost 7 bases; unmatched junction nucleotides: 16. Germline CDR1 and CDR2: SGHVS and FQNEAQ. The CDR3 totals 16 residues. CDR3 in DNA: TGTGCCAGCAGCTCCGATTTGGGGAGGGCCTTCTTTGAGCAGTACTTC. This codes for CASSSDLGRAFFEQYF.

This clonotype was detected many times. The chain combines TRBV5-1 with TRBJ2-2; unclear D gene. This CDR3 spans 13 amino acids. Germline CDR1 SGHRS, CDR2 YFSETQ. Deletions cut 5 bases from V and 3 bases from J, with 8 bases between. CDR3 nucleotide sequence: TGCGCCAGCAGGACAACGGACACCGGGGAGCTGTTTTTT. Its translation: CASRTTDTGELFF.

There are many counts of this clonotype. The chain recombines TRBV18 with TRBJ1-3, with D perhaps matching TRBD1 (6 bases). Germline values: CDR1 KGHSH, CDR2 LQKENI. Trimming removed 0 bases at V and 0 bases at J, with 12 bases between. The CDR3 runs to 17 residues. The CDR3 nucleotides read TGTGCCAGCTCACCACCTTCGACAGGCAGCTCTGGAAACACCATATATTTT. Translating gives CASSPPSTGSSGNTIYF. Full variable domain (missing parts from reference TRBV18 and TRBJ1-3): NAGVMQNPRHLVRRRGQEARLRCSPMKGHSHVYWYRQLPEEGLKFMVYLQKENIIDESGMPKERFSAEFPKEGPSILRIQQVVRGDSAAYFCASSPPSTGSSGNTIYFGEGSWLTVV.

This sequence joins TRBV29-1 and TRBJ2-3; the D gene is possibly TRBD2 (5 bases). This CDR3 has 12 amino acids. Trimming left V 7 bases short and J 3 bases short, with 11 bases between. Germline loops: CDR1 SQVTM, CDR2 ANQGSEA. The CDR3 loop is CSEDGGTDTQYF. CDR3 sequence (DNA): TGCAGCGAAGACGGAGGAACAGATACGCAGTATTTT.

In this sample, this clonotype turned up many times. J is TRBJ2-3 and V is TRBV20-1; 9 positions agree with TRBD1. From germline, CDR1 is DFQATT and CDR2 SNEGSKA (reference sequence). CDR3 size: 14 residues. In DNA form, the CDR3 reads TGCAGAGCACACCGGGACAGGGCACCAGATACGCAGTATTTT. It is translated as CRAHRDRAPDTQYF.

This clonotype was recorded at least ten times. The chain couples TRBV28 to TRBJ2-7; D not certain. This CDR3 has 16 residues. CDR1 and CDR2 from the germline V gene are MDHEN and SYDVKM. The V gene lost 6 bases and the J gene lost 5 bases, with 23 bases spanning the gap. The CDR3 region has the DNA TGTGCCAGCAGCCCTTGGCTTTCGGTCCAAAAAAACGAGCAGTACTTC. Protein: CASSPWLSVQKNEQYF.

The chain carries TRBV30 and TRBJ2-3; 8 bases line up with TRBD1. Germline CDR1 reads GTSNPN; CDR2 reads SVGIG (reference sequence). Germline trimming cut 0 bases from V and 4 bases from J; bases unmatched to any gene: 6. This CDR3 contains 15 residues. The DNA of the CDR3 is TGTGCCTGGAGTGTTGGACAGGGACGAGCAGATACGCAGTATTTT. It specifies CAWSVGQGRADTQYF.

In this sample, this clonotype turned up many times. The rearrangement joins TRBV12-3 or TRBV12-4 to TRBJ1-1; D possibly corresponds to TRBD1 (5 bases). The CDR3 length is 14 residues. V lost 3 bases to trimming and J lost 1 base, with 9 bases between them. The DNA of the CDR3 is TGTGCCAGCAGTTTGAGGGGAACGAACACTGAAGCTTTCTTT. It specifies CASSLRGTNTEAFF.

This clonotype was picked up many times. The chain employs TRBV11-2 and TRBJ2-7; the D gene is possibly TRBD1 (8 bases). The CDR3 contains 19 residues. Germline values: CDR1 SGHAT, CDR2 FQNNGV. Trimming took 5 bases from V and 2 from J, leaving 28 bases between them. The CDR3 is CASSPSGTGVASGTYEQYF. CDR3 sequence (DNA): TGTGCCAGCAGCCCGTCCGGGACAGGTGTGGCTAGCGGCACCTACGAGCAGTACTTC.

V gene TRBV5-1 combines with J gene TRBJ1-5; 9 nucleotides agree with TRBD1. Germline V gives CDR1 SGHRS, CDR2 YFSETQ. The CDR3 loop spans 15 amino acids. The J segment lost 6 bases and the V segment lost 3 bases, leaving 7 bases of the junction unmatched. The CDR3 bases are TGCGCCAGCAGCTCAACAGGGGGCGGGGGTCAGCCCCAGCATTTT. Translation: CASSSTGGGGQPQHF.

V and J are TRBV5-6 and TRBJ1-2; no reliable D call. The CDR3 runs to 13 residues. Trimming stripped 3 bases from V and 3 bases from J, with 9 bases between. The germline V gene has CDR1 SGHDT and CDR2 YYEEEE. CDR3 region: CASSSWAHYGYTF. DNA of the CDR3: TGTGCCAGCAGCTCATGGGCGCACTATGGCTACACCTTC. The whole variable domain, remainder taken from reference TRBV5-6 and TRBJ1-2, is DAGVTQSPTHLIKTRGQQVTLRCSPKSGHDTVSWYQQALGQGPQFIFQYYEEEERQRGNFPDRFSGHQFPNYSSELNVNALLLGDSALYLCASSSWAHYGYTFGSGTRLTVV.

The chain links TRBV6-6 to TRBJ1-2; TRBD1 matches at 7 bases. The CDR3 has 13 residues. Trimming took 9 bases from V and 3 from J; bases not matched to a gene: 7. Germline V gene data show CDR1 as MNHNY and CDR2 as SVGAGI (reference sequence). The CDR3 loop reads CASQGQRYYGYTF. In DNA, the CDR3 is TGTGCCAGTCAGGGACAGCGATACTATGGCTACACCTTC.

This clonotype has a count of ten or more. The CDR3 loop reads CASSYWVAGANVLTF. DNA of the CDR3: TGTGCCAGCAGTTATTGGGTGGCTGGGGCCAACGTCCTGACTTTC. J is TRBJ2-6 and V is TRBV6-5; D gene unclear. Germline lookup yields CDR1 MNHEY and CDR2 SVGAGI. The V and J ends lost 3 bases and 2 bases respectively, with 8 bases between them. The CDR3 runs 15 residues.

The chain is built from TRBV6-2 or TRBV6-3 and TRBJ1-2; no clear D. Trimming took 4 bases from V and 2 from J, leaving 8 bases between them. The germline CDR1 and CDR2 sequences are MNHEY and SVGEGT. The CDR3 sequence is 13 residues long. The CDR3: CASSSPRNYGYTF. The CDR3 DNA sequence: TGTGCCAGCAGTTCACCAAGAAACTATGGCTACACCTTC.

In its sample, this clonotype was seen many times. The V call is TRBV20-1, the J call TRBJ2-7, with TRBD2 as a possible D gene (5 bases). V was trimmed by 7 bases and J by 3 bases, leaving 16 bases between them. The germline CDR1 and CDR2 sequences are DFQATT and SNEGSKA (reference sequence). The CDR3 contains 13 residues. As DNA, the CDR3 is TGCAGTGGAGATCGAGGGATCGACTACGAGCAGTACTTC. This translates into CSGDRGIDYEQYF.

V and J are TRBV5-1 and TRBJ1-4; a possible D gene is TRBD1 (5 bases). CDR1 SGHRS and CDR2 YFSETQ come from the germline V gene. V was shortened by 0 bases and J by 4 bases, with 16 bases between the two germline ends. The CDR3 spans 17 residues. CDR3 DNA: TGCGCCAGCAGCTTGGCCTCCCAGGGTCAAGGTAATGAAAAACTGTTTTTT. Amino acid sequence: CASSLASQGQGNEKLFF.

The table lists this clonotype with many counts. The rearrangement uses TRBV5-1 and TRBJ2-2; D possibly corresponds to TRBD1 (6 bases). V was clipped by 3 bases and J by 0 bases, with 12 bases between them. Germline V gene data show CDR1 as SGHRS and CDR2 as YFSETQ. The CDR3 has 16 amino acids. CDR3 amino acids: CASSSDGQPNTGELFF. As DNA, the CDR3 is TGCGCCAGCAGCTCTGACGGACAGCCGAACACCGGGGAGCTGTTTTTT. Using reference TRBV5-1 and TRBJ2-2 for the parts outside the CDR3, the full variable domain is KAGVTQTPRYLIKTRGQQVTLSCSPISGHRSVSWYQQTPGQGLQFLFEYFSETQRNKGNFPGRFSGRQFSNSRSEMNVSTLELGDSALYLCASSSDGQPNTGELFFGEGSRLTVL.

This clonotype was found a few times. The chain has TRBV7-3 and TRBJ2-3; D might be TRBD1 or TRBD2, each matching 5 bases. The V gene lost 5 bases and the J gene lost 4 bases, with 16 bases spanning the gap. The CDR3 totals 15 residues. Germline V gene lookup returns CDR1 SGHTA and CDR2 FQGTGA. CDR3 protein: CASSTRELGPDTQYF. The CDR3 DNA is TGTGCCAGCAGCACCAGGGAGTTGGGCCCAGATACGCAGTATTTT.

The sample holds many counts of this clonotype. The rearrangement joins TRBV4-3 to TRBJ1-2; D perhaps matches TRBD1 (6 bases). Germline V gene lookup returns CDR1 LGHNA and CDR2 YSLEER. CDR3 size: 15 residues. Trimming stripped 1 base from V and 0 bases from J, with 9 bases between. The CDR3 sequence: CASSQGTASNYGYTF. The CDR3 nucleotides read TGCGCCAGCAGCCAAGGGACAGCCTCTAACTATGGCTACACCTTC.